This T cell receptor (beta chain) was obtained from a study of Ad26.COV2.S vaccination and SARS-CoV-2 variants. Study at large: Donor participated within the Ad26.COV2.S arm of the COV1001 trial.

Study results and limitations: Ad26.COV2.S recipients had broader spike-specific TCRs (P = 0.0014). Reports say spike-specific CD8+ and CD4+ T cell responses covered substantial breadth after vaccination. Vaccine and placebo recipients had similar non-spike TCR breadth.

This clone was detected a few times. Its target is unknown. Data came from immunoSEQ multiplex PCR; TCRdb stores just in-frame clones and leaves some out. The sample lists a few hundred thousand clones, 87% seen once, with 2.9% in the top ten. The treatment here: around 19 received Ad26.COV2.S at low or high dose, single or two shots; 5 received placebo; per-sample allocation not given. All samples were drawn on day 63, counting from the first vaccine or placebo injection. The ends were cut back, 1 base at V and 5 bases at J, with 9 bases in the middle. The CDR3 spans 13 residues. Per the germline V gene, CDR1 is SGHTA and CDR2 is FQGTGA.

The chain is built from TRBV7-3 and TRBJ2-7, with D unclear. Sequenced here: peripheral blood, sampled in a trial of Ad26.COV2.S vaccine versus placebo. The sequence was collected from a person aged 18-60 years who received the Ad26.COV2.S COVID-19 vaccine or a placebo. DNA of the CDR3: TGTGCCAGCAGCTTAAACCACGGCCACGAGCAGTACGTC. Translated, it gives CASSLNHGHEQYV.